These 10 T cell receptor beta chains originate from one sample sequenced in a study of control samples from healthy donors and cancer patients. Sequencing was performed with immunoSEQ multiplex PCR; in TCRdb, only in-frame clones are kept and a portion is missing. The sample has some 150,000 clones, about 94% seen once. Source material: blood. These receptors were taken from a man aged 35-49 years in good health.

J is TRBJ2-7 and V is TRBV5-4; D unclear. Germline CDR1 reads SGHNT; CDR2 reads YYREEE (reference sequence). The V end lost 2 bases, the J end lost 3 bases, and 12 bases lay between the germline ends. The CDR3 has 14 residues. CDR3 bases: TGTGCCAGCAGCTTCTCCGTTGGGGACTACGAGCAGTACTTC. It codes for CASSFSVGDYEQYF.

The CDR3 region has the DNA TGTGCCAGCAGTAAGCTCGACAGTTATAATTCACCCCTCCACTTT. Its translation is CASSKLDSYNSPLHF. The chain employs TRBV25-1 and TRBJ1-6; D possibly corresponds to TRBD1 (5 bases). Trimming took 5 bases from V and 4 from J, leaving 12 bases between them. CDR3 length: 15 residues. The germline V gene has CDR1 MGHDK and CDR2 SYGVNS.

CDR3 sequence (DNA): TGTGCCAGTAGTATCCCGGGATGGACTGAAGCTTTCTTT. It is translated as CASSIPGWTEAFF. The V and J genes are TRBV19 and TRBJ1-1; D is ambiguous. The CDR3 is made up of 13 amino acids. Trimming removed 3 bases from V and 5 bases from J, with 10 bases in between. The germline CDR1 and CDR2 sequences are LNHDA and SQIVND (reference sequence).

The chain uses TRBV4-3 and TRBJ1-2; 9 bases fit TRBD1. This CDR3 spans 18 amino acids. The junction had 18 bases not matched to a gene; V was cut back by 3 bases and J by 7 bases. CDR1 is LGHNA and CDR2 is YSLEER in the germline V gene. The CDR3 DNA reads TGCGCCAGCAGCCAGGACCCGGGACAGGGTCTTTCATTGCGTGGCTACACCTTC. Translated: CASSQDPGQGLSLRGYTF.

V usage is TRBV6-5 and J usage is TRBJ1-2; D is undetermined. Germline V gives CDR1 MNHEY, CDR2 SVGAGI. Trimming pared 5 bases from V and 4 bases from J, leaving 14 bases between. The CDR3 extends over 14 amino acids. The CDR3 loop is CASSHSGPGYGYTF. In DNA, the CDR3 is TGTGCCAGCAGTCACAGTGGCCCGGGCTATGGCTACACCTTC.

In this sample, this clone turned up once. The V and J genes are TRBV24-1 and TRBJ1-2, with D unresolved. The germline V gene has CDR1 KGHDR and CDR2 SFDVKD. CDR3 length equals 12 residues. Trimming stripped 5 bases from V and 6 bases from J, with 9 bases between. CDR3 sequence reads: CATSAAGNGYTF. CDR3 bases: TGTGCCACCAGTGCGGCAGGCAATGGCTACACCTTC.

The chain has TRBV19 and TRBJ1-1, with a tentative D call TRBD1 (5 bases). The germline V gene has CDR1 LNHDA and CDR2 SQIVND (reference sequence). The CDR3 is made up of 12 amino acids. V gave up 7 bases and J gave up 4 bases, with 10 bases separating them. The chain's CDR3 is CASNTGGTEAFF. CDR3 bases: TGTGCCAGTAATACAGGCGGCACTGAAGCTTTCTTT.

This clone was seen many times. This sequence joins TRBV20-1 and TRBJ1-1; D unresolved. V shed 3 bases and J shed 1 base, with 12 bases lying between them. Germline CDR1 reads DFQATT; CDR2 reads SNEGSKA (reference sequence). This CDR3 comprises 14 residues. CDR3 sequence: CSASTPGRNTEAFF. CDR3 bases: TGCAGTGCTAGTACCCCAGGAAGGAACACTGAAGCTTTCTTT.

The rearrangement joins TRBV7-2 to TRBJ2-3; the match to TRBD2 covers 13 bases. Trimming at V came to 5 bases and at J to 5 bases, leaving 13 bases not matched to a gene. There are 18 residues in the CDR3. CDR1 and CDR2 (germline): SGHTA, FQGNSA. The CDR3 is CASSIVLAGGPPGDTQYF. The CDR3 bases are TGTGCCAGCAGCATCGTACTAGCGGGGGGGCCCCCTGGAGATACGCAGTATTTT.

V is TRBV9 and J is TRBJ1-3; 9 nucleotides line up with TRBD1. Germline V lookup: CDR1 SGDLS, CDR2 YYNGEE. There are 17 residues in the CDR3. Trimming took 3 bases from V and 8 from J; bases not matched to a gene: 15. The CDR3 sequence is CASSAHSQGALRHTIYF. Here the CDR3 DNA reads TGTGCCAGCAGCGCCCACTCACAGGGGGCTCTACGACACACCATATATTTT.